The T cell receptor beta chain described here comes from a study of shared clonotypes between healthy human individuals. About the study: Aged between 18 and 49, the donors were two women and three men.

Method: immunoSEQ multiplex PCR; TCRdb's copy keeps in-frame clones and lacks some. The sample records some 2 million clones, about 95% being singletons. Study conclusions and caveats: The four-donor shared clonotypes exceeded non-shared clonotypes in generation probability, with non-shared ones scoring lower. In several donors, about 5% of naive CD4 clonotypes appeared in common. Only blood underwent sampling, and tissue repertoires likely differ.

The V gene end was trimmed by 6 bases and the J gene end by 7 bases; junction bases not matched to a gene: 8. Germline lookup yields CDR1 MNHEY and CDR2 SVGAGI. CDR3 length: 14 amino acids. To note about this clone: Its specificity is unknown.

Sequenced material: naive CD4+ T cells sorted from blood. Documented subset: CD45RA+ positively selected. The clonotype comes from a man younger than 35 in good health. This sequence joins TRBV6-5 and TRBJ1-4; TRBD1 aligns across 7 bases. The CDR3 bases are TGTGCCAGCAGGCCGGACAGGATCGGTGAAAAACTGTTTTTT. Its protein product is CASRPDRIGEKLFF.